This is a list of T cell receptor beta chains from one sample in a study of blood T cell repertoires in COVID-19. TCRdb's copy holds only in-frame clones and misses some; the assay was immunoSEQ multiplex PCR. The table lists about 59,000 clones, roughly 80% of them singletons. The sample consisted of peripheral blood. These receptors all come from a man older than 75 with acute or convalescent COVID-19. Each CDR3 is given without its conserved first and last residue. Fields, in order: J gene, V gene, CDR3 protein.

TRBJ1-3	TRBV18	ASSPVTGVFGNTIY
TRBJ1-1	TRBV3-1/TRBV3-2	ASSQVGGVTEAF
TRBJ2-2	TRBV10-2	ASKGLASTGELF
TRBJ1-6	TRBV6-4	ASSEAINSPLH
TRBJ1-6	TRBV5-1	ASSLALGAVSYNSPLH
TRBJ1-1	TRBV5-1	ASSLGIAGMGNTEAF
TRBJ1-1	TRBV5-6	ASSQYRGSAF
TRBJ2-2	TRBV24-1	ATRGQGNTGELF
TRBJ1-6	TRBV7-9	ASSPGTGDNSPLH
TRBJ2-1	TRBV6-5	ASKETEYNEQF
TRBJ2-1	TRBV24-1	ATSDSRLAGVNEQF
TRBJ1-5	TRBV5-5	ASSSQQGSGNQPQH
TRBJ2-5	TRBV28	ASTGPRGETGGASYQETQY
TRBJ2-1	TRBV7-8	ASSLILAGPYNEQF
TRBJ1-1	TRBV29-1	SVPPGTGFGEAF
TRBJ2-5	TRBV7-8	ASSFPGAEAQY
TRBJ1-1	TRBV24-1	ATSAGAVTEAF
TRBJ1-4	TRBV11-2	ASSLGASANEKLF
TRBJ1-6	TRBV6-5	ASSYRTDFSPLH
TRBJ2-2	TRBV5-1	ASSIGTRNTGELF
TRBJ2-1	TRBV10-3	AISSGLAGGTLFNEQF
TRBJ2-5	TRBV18	ASSTGTGETQY
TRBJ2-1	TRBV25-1	ASRGGPEQF
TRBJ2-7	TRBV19	ASSTRTGDEQY
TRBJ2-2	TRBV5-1	ASSSGYTGELF
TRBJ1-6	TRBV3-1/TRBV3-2	ASSQRGQVRDSPLH
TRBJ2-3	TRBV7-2	ASSLFVRGTDTQY
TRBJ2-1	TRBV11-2	ASSPLGQPSGNEQF